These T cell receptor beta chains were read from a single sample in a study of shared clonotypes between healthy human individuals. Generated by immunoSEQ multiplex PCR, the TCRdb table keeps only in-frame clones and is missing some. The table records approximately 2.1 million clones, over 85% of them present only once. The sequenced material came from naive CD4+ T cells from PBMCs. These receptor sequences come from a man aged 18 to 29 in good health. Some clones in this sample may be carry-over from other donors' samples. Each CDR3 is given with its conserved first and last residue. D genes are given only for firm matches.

CDR3: CASTLVGGTQYF
J: TRBJ2-3
V: TRBV6-6
D: NA

CDR3: CASSLSAGQTYEQYF
J: TRBJ2-7
V: TRBV28
D: NA

CDR3: CASSLAGPDTQYF
J: TRBJ2-3
V: TRBV7-2
D: NA

CDR3: CATSRDIGSSYEQYF
J: TRBJ2-7
V: TRBV15
D: NA

CDR3: CASSLRENEQFF
J: TRBJ2-1
V: TRBV7-9
D: NA

CDR3: CASSVGTSATDTQYF
J: TRBJ2-3
V: TRBV9
D: TRBD2

CDR3: CASAIVPGLGGARETQYF
J: TRBJ2-5
V: TRBV5-1
D: NA

CDR3: CASMAGLNTEAFF
J: TRBJ1-1
V: TRBV9
D: NA

CDR3: CASSSQGTTPQGGAYGYTF
J: TRBJ1-2
V: TRBV19
D: NA

CDR3: CAISASSLAGEQYF
J: TRBJ2-7
V: TRBV10-3
D: NA

CDR3: CASSKFDTEAFF
J: TRBJ1-1
V: TRBV6-1
D: NA

CDR3: CSVEVQGVGGYTF
J: TRBJ1-2
V: TRBV29-1
D: NA

CDR3: CASRPGLTPYYEQYF
J: TRBJ2-7
V: TRBV6-5
D: NA

CDR3: CASSSVGVYGYTF
J: TRBJ1-2
V: TRBV5-4
D: NA

CDR3: CASSYSRRGNTEAFF
J: TRBJ1-1
V: TRBV6-5
D: NA

CDR3: CASSLRRDRVNEQFF
J: TRBJ2-1
V: TRBV19
D: NA

CDR3: CASSPYRVSGFNEKLFF
J: TRBJ1-4
V: TRBV27
D: NA

CDR3: CASGSGGPTGELFF
J: TRBJ2-2
V: TRBV28
D: NA

CDR3: CASSIGSNTGELFF
J: TRBJ2-2
V: TRBV28
D: NA

CDR3: CASSLPTGKVDTQYF
J: TRBJ2-3
V: TRBV28
D: TRBD1

CDR3: CASSYSGQGLSEQYF
J: TRBJ2-7
V: TRBV6-5
D: TRBD1

CDR3: CASSLVGGMVTGELFF
J: TRBJ2-2
V: TRBV5-8
D: NA

CDR3: CASSKRQGAGELFF
J: TRBJ2-2
V: TRBV9
D: TRBD1

CDR3: CAISGAGGRGNTEAFF
J: TRBJ1-1
V: TRBV10-3
D: NA

CDR3: CASSPFLGGAQDTEAFF
J: TRBJ1-1
V: TRBV18
D: TRBD1

CDR3: CASSLAETQYF
J: TRBJ2-5
V: TRBV5-6
D: NA

CDR3: CASLIPNTGELFF
J: TRBJ2-2
V: TRBV19
D: NA

CDR3: CASSLAGALGGYTF
J: TRBJ1-2
V: TRBV5-4
D: NA

CDR3: CAWSVGVGNQPQHF
J: TRBJ1-5
V: TRBV30
D: NA

CDR3: CASSPRLADQETQYF
J: TRBJ2-5
V: TRBV5-4
D: TRBD2

CDR3: CASTAYFRDRYYEQYF
J: TRBJ2-7
V: TRBV4-1
D: NA

CDR3: CASSGDRGQPGETQYF
J: TRBJ2-5
V: TRBV25-1
D: TRBD1

CDR3: CASSLSSAPLGQFF
J: TRBJ2-1
V: TRBV7-2
D: NA

CDR3: CASSQDSHMNTEAFF
J: TRBJ1-1
V: TRBV18
D: NA

CDR3: CASSQEREYTGELFF
J: TRBJ2-2
V: TRBV4-3
D: NA

CDR3: CASSPGTSGLSDEQFF
J: TRBJ2-1
V: TRBV4-1
D: TRBD2